This passage covers 19 T cell receptor beta chains from one sample sequenced in a study of identical twins. TCRdb ran MiXCR on the 5' RACE reads and lists one entry per CDR3 protein. This table holds under 250,000 distinct CDR3 sequences, over 9.5% found once. This same sample was also taken into another study, of yellow fever vaccine responses in identical twins.

Source material: memory (CD45RO+) T cells sorted from blood. These receptors all stem from a woman younger than 35 in good health.

This clonotype has a count of ten or more. The gene calls are TRBV20-1 and TRBJ2-7; no firm D call. With 5 bases removed from V and 3 bases from J, the gap between germline ends came to 11 bases. The CDR3 totals 12 residues. Germline V CDR1 and CDR2: DFQATT, SNEGSKA (reference sequence). CDR3 sequence reads: CSAAKTVYEQYF. CDR3 nucleotide sequence: TGCAGTGCTGCCAAAACTGTCTACGAGCAGTACTTC.

In this sample, this clonotype turned up a few times. The genes are TRBV7-2 and TRBJ2-5; 9 bases map to TRBD2. The ends lost 5 bases at V and 4 bases at J; junction bases unmatched: 11. Germline loops: CDR1 SGHTA, CDR2 FQGNSA. The CDR3 is 16 amino acids. Written as DNA, the CDR3 is TGTGCCAGCAGCGCCAGCGGGAGGAGTGTCGGAGAGACCCAGTACTTC. It is translated as CASSASGRSVGETQYF.

This clonotype came up a few times. The chain recombines TRBV20-1 with TRBJ2-3; a weak D match, TRBD1 (5 bases). V was clipped by 3 bases and J by 0 bases, with 22 bases between them. There are 18 residues in the CDR3. The germline V gene has CDR1 DFQATT and CDR2 SNEGSKA (reference sequence). The CDR3 DNA reads TGCAGTGCTAGCCTTCCTGGGGCGACCTCTACTAGCACAGATACGCAGTATTTT. Encoded protein: CSASLPGATSTSTDTQYF.

The CDR3 nucleotides read TGCGCCAGCAGCTCTTACGGGACGCCATCCTACGAGCAGTACTTC. Its translation: CASSSYGTPSYEQYF. This chain uses TRBV5-1 with TRBJ2-7, with D perhaps given as TRBD1 or TRBD2 (5 bases each). The germline V gene has CDR1 SGHRS and CDR2 YFSETQ. The V gene lost 3 bases and the J gene lost 1 base, with 14 bases spanning the gap. The CDR3 totals 15 residues.

V is TRBV27 and J is TRBJ1-1; weak D call: TRBD1 (6 bases). CDR3 length: 13 residues. Per germline, CDR1 MNHEY and CDR2 SMNVEV (reference sequence). Between the trimmed V and J ends, which lost 7 bases and 7 bases, there was a span of 16 bases. This chain's CDR3 is CASNNLGDIEAFF. Here the CDR3 DNA reads TGTGCCAGCAACAACCTGGGGGACATTGAAGCTTTCTTT.

This clonotype was found many times. The V and J genes are TRBV2 and TRBJ2-5, with D maybe TRBD1 (5 bases). V was shortened by 5 bases and J by 7 bases, with 17 bases between the two germline ends. Germline CDR1 is SNHLY and CDR2 is FYNNEI. This CDR3 has 14 amino acids. The DNA for the CDR3 is TGTGCCAGCAGTCCAACCGGACAAAGTGGGACCCAGTACTTC. Translation: CASSPTGQSGTQYF.

The chain couples TRBV4-1 to TRBJ2-2, with no clear D. The CDR3 has 15 amino acids. Germline CDR1 is MGHRA and CDR2 is YSYEKL. V was trimmed by 1 base and J by 8 bases, leaving 14 bases between them. The CDR3, as DNA: TGCGCCAGCAGCCAAGGCCCGGCACTACCGGGGGAGCTGTTTTTT. This encodes CASSQGPALPGELFF.

V and J are TRBV28 and TRBJ2-6; 9 bases line up with TRBD1. V was pared by 5 bases and J by 3 bases, with 11 bases of the junction left unmatched. CDR3 size: 18 residues. Per the germline V gene, CDR1 is MDHEN and CDR2 is SYDVKM. CDR3 loop: CASSPGGQGSSGANVLTF. In nucleotides, the CDR3 is TGTGCCAGCAGTCCGGGGGGACAGGGCTCGAGTGGGGCCAACGTCCTGACTTTC.

This clonotype was seen a few times. The chain has TRBV9 and TRBJ1-3, with D tentatively TRBD1 (5 bases). The CDR3 extends over 13 amino acids. The germline gives CDR1 SGDLS, CDR2 YYNGEE. With 3 bases removed from V and 6 bases from J, the gap between germline ends came to 10 bases. The CDR3 protein is CASSAQGVNTIYF. CDR3 coding DNA: TGTGCCAGCAGCGCCCAAGGGGTAAACACCATATATTTT.

This clonotype occurred a few times. At one end, the junction sequence differs from germline, possibly due to a read error. The rearrangement links TRBV30 to TRBJ2-4; perhaps TRBD1 as D (6 bases). Germline V gene data show CDR1 as GTSNPN and CDR2 as SVGIG (reference sequence). The CDR3 contains 10 residues. This chain's CDR3 is CAWGRDIPLF. The CDR3 region has the DNA TGTGCCTGGGGCCGGGACATTCCTCTATTC.

In this sample, this clonotype turned up a few times. This chain joins TRBV29-1 and TRBJ1-1; possible D gene TRBD1, 6 bases. Germline lookup yields CDR1 SQVTM and CDR2 ANQGSEA. The CDR3 totals 14 residues. V lost 7 bases and J lost 1, with 16 bases in between. The CDR3 coding sequence is TGCAGCGCCCAGCCGGGACAAACGAACACTGAAGCTTTCTTT. Its protein is CSAQPGQTNTEAFF. Based on the CDR3 plus reference TRBV29-1 and TRBJ1-1, the full variable domain is SAVISQKPSRDICQRGTSLTIQCQVDSQVTMMFWYRQQPGQSLTLIATANQGSEATYESGFVIDKFPISRPNLTFSTLTVSNMSPEDSSIYLCSAQPGQTNTEAFFGQGTRLTVV.

A few counts support this clonotype. The chain recombines TRBV24-1 with TRBJ2-1, with 7 bases lining up with TRBD1. The CDR3 has 16 residues. Germline CDR1 is KGHDR and CDR2 is SFDVKD. J gave up 8 bases and V 2 bases, and 11 bases lay outside the gene matches. CDR3 sequence: CATSDSTPTGLHEQFF. The CDR3 DNA is TGTGCCACCAGTGATTCCACACCGACAGGGCTTCATGAGCAGTTCTTC.

This chain links TRBV4-3 with TRBJ1-5, with D unclear. Trimming shortened V by 0 bases and J by 0 bases, and 6 bases separated the two germline ends. The CDR3 sequence is 15 residues long. Germline loops: CDR1 LGHNA, CDR2 YSLEER. The DNA for the CDR3 is TGCGCCAGCAGCCAAGAGGCAGATAGCAATCAGCCCCAGCATTTT. This gives the protein CASSQEADSNQPQHF.

This chain connects TRBV6-6 to TRBJ2-1, with D unresolved. Trimming pared 7 bases from V and 5 bases from J, leaving 9 bases between. Germline V CDR1 and CDR2: MNHNY, SVGAGI (reference sequence). The CDR3 has 12 amino acids. The CDR3 DNA follows: TGTGCCAGCAAAACAGAAAACAATGAGCAGTTCTTC. Translation gives CASKTENNEQFF.

The rearrangement joins TRBV12-3 or TRBV12-4 to TRBJ1-2, with a tentative D call TRBD1 (6 bases). Trimming left V 6 bases short and J 0 bases short, with 17 bases between. The CDR3 extends over 16 amino acids. CDR3 sequence: CASRPLGRGTNYGYTF. The CDR3 DNA reads as TGTGCCAGCAGGCCTTTGGGGAGGGGGACTAACTATGGCTACACCTTC.

This clonotype was recorded at least ten times. This chain connects TRBV6-4 to TRBJ2-6, with D tentatively TRBD1 (5 bases). In germline, CDR1 is MRHNA, CDR2 SNTAGT. This CDR3 region has 17 residues. The V gene lost 6 bases and the J gene lost 4 bases, with 19 bases spanning the gap. The CDR3 loop is CASSLSPDTGGANVLTF. The CDR3 DNA reads TGTGCCAGCAGCCTAAGTCCGGACACAGGCGGGGCCAACGTCCTGACTTTC.

The sample holds a few counts of this clonotype. This chain joins TRBV4-2 and TRBJ2-5; D is unresolved. In germline, CDR1 is LGHNA, CDR2 YNFKEQ. This CDR3 is built from 14 residues. V was pared by 4 bases and J by 7 bases, with 16 bases between. CDR3 sequence: CASSPPDPVGTQYF. CDR3 in DNA: TGTGCCAGCAGCCCTCCGGACCCCGTGGGGACCCAGTACTTC.

The chain joins TRBV6-5 to TRBJ2-1; perhaps TRBD1 as D (5 bases). Trimming pared 0 bases from V and 6 bases from J, leaving 12 bases between. In germline, CDR1 is MNHEY, CDR2 SVGAGI. CDR3 length: 15 amino acids. DNA for the CDR3: TGTGCCAGCAGTTACTCTCGCAATCAGGGCAATGAGCAGTTCTTC. Its protein is CASSYSRNQGNEQFF.

The rearrangement uses TRBV20-1 and TRBJ2-2; the D is unclear. This CDR3 region has 13 residues. Trimming cost V 0 bases and J 6 bases, with 8 bases left between them. The germline gives CDR1 DFQATT, CDR2 SNEGSKA (reference sequence). The CDR3 loop is CSARDPVPGELFF. DNA of the CDR3: TGCAGTGCTAGAGACCCCGTCCCCGGGGAGCTGTTTTTT.